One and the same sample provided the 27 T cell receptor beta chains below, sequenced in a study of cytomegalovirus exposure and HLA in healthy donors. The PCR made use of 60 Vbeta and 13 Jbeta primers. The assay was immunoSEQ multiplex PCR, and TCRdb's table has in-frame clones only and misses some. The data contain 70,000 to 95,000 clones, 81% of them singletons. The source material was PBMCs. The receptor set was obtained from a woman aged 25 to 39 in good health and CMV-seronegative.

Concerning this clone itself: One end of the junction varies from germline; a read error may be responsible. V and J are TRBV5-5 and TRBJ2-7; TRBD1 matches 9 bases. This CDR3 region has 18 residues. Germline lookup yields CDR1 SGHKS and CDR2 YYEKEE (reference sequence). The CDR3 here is CAGSLEIAWLGQGYEQYF. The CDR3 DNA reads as TGTGCCGGCAGCTTGGAAATCGCGTGGCTGGGACAGGGCTACGAGCAGTACTTC.

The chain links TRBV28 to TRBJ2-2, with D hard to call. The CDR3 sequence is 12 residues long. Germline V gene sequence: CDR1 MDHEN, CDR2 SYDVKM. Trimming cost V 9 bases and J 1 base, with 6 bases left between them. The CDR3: CASLLNTGELFF. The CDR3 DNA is TGTGCCAGTCTTTTGAACACCGGGGAGCTGTTTTTT.

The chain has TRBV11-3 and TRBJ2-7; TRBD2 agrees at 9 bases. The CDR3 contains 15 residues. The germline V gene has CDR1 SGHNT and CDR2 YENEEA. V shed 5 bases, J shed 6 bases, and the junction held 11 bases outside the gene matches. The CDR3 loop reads CASSLGGLAGSEQYF. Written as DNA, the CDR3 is TGTGCCAGCAGCCTGGGGGGTCTAGCGGGAAGCGAGCAGTACTTC.

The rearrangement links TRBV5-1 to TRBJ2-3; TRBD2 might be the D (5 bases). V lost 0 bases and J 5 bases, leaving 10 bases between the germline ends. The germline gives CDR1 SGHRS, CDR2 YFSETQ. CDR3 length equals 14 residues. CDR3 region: CASSLGTRGDTQYF. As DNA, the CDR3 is TGCGCCAGCAGCTTGGGGACCCGGGGAGATACGCAGTATTTT. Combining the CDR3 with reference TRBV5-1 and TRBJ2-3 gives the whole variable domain KAGVTQTPRYLIKTRGQQVTLSCSPISGHRSVSWYQQTPGQGLQFLFEYFSETQRNKGNFPGRFSGRQFSNSRSEMNVSTLELGDSALYLCASSLGTRGDTQYFGPGTRLTVL.

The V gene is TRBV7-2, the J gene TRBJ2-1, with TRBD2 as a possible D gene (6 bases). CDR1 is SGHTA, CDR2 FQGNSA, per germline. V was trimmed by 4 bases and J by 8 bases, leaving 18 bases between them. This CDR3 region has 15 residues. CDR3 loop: CASSSKTSMIDEQFF. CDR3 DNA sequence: TGTGCCAGCAGCTCAAAGACTAGTATGATAGATGAGCAGTTCTTC.

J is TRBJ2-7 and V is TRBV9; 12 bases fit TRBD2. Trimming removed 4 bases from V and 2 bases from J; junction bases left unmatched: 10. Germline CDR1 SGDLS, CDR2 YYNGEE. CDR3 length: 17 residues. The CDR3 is CASSPRLAGEITYEQYF. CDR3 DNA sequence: TGTGCCAGCAGCCCCCGACTAGCGGGAGAAATTACCTACGAGCAGTACTTC. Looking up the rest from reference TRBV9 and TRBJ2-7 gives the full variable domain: DSGVTQTPKHLITATGQRVTLRCSPRSGDLSVYWYQQSLDQGLQFLIQYYNGEERAKGNILERFSAQQFPDLHSELNLSSLELGDSALYFCASSPRLAGEITYEQYFGPGTRLTVT.

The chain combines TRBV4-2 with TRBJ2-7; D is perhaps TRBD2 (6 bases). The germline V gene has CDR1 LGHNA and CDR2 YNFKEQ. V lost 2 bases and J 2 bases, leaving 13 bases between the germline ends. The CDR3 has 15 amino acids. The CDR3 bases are TGTGCCAGCAGCCAATCCCCCGGAGGGCCCTACGAGCAGTACTTC. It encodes CASSQSPGGPYEQYF.

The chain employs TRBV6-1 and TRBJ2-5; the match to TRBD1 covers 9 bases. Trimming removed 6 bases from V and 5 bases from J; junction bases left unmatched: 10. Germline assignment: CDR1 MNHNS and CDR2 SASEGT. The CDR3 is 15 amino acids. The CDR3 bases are TGTGCCAGCAGGACCGGGACAGGGTTGGGGGAGACCCAGTACTTC. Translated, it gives CASRTGTGLGETQYF.

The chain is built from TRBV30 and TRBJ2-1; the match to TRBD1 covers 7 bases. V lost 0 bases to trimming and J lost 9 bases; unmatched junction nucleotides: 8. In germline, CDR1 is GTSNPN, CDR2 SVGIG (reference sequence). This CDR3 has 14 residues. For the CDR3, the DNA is TGTGCCTGGAGTGTCTCAGGGGGAACGGGTGAGCAGTTCTTC. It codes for CAWSVSGGTGEQFF.

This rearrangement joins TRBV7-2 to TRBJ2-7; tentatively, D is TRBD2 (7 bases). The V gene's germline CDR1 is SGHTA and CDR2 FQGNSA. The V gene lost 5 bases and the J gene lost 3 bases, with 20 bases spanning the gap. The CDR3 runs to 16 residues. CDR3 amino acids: CASSPSLAEGVYEQYF. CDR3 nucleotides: TGTGCCAGCAGCCCTTCGCTAGCGGAGGGGGTCTACGAGCAGTACTTC.

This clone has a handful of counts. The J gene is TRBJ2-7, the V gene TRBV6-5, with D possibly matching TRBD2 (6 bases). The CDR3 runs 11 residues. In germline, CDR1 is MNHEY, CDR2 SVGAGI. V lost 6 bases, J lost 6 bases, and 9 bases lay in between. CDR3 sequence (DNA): TGTGCCAGCAGCCAGGAGGGCGAGCAGTACTTC. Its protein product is CASSQEGEQYF.

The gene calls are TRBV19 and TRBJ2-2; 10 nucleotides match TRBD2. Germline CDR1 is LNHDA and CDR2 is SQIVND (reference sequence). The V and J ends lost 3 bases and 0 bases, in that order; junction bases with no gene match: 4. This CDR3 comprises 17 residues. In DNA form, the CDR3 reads TGTGCCAGTAGTATCGGACTAGCGGAGCCGAACACCGGGGAGCTGTTTTTT. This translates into CASSIGLAEPNTGELFF.

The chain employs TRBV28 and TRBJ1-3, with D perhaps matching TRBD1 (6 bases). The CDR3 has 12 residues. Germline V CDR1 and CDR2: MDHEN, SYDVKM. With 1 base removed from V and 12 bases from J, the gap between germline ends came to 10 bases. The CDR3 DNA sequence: TGTGCCAGCAGTTTATTGGGACACCGCATATATTTT. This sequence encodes CASSLLGHRIYF.

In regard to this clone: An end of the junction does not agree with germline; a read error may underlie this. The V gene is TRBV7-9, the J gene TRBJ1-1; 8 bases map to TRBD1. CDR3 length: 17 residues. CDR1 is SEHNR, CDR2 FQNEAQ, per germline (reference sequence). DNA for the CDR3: TGTTCCAGCAGCTTAGGACAGGGAGGCGCAGTGAACACTGAAGCTTTCTTT. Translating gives CSSSLGQGGAVNTEAFF.

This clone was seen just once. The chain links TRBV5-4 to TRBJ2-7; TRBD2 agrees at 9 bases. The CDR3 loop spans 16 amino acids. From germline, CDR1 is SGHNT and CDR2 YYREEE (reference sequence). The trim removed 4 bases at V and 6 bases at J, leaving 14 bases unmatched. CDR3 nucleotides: TGTGCCAGCAGCCCAGGAGGTGGGGCGGGAGGGTCCGAGCAGTACTTC. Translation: CASSPGGGAGGSEQYF.

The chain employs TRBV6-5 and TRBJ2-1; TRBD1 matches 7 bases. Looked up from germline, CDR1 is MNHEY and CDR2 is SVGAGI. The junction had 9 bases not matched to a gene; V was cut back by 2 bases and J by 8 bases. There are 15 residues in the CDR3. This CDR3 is CASSYRAGGADEQFF. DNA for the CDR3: TGTGCCAGCAGTTACCGGGCAGGGGGTGCCGATGAGCAGTTCTTC.

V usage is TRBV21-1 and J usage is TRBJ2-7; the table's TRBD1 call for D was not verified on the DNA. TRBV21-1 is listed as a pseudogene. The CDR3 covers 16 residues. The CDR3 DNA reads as TGTGCCAGCAGCAAAGAGAGAACAGGGGGGTCCTACGAGCAGTACTTC. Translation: CASSKERTGGSYEQYF.

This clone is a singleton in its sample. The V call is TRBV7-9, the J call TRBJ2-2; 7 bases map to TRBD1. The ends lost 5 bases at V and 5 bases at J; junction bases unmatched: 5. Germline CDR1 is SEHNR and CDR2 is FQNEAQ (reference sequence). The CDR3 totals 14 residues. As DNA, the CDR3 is TGTGCCAGCAGCGAGTACAGGGGTACCGGGGAGCTGTTTTTT. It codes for CASSEYRGTGELFF.

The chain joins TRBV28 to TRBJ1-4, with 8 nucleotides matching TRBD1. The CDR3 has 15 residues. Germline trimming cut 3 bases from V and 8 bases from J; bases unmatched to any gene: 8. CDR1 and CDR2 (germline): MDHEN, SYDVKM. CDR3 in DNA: TGTGCCAGCAGTTTCCCCGGACAGGGCATCGAAAAACTGTTTTTT. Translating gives CASSFPGQGIEKLFF. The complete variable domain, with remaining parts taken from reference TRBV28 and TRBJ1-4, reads DVKVTQSSRYLVKRTGEKVFLECVQDMDHENMFWYRQDPGLGLRLIYFSYDVKMKEKGDIPEGYSVSREKKERFSLILESASTNQTSMYLCASSFPGQGIEKLFFGSGTQLSVL.

CDR3 DNA sequence: TGTGCCACCCTCAGGGGCAGAGAAAAACTGTTTTTT. Translating gives CATLRGREKLFF. The J gene is TRBJ1-4, the V gene TRBV28, with D possibly TRBD1 on 6 matching bases. The germline gives CDR1 MDHEN, CDR2 SYDVKM. Trimming cost V 10 bases and J 8 bases, with 14 bases left between them. The CDR3 loop spans 12 amino acids. Full variable domain (outside the CDR3, taken from reference TRBV28 and TRBJ1-4): DVKVTQSSRYLVKRTGEKVFLECVQDMDHENMFWYRQDPGLGLRLIYFSYDVKMKEKGDIPEGYSVSREKKERFSLILESASTNQTSMYLCATLRGREKLFFGSGTQLSVL.

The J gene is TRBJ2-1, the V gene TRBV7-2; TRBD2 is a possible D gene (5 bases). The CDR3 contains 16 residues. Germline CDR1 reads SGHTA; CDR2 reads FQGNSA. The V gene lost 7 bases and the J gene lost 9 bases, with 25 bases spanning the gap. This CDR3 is CASTLSGVGKDFEQFF. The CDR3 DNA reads TGTGCCAGCACCCTTAGTGGGGTAGGGAAGGACTTTGAGCAGTTCTTC.

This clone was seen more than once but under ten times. Written as DNA, the CDR3 is TGTGCCAGCACTGTACACACCAATCAGCCCCAGCATTTT. This sequence encodes CASTVHTNQPQHF. This chain uses TRBV28 with TRBJ1-5; the D is unclear. V was clipped by 7 bases and J by 3 bases, with 10 bases between them. CDR1 and CDR2 (germline): MDHEN, SYDVKM. This CDR3 comprises 13 residues.

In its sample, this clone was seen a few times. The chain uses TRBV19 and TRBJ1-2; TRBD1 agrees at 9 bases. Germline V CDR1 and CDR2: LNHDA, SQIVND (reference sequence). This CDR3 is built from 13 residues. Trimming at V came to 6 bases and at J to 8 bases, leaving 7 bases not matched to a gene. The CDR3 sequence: CASSPTGGEGYTF. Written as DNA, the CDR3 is TGTGCCAGTAGCCCCACAGGGGGCGAAGGCTACACCTTC.

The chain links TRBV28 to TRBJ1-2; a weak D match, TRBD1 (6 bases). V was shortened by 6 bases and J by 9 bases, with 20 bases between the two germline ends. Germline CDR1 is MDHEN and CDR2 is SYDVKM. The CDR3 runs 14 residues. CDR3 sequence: CASRGGAGILSYTF. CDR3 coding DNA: TGTGCCAGCAGAGGGGGGGCCGGGATTTTAAGCTACACCTTC.

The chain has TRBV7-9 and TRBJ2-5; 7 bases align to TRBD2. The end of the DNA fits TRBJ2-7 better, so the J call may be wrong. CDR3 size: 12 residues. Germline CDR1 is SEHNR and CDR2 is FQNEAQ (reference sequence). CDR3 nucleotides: TGTGCCAGCAGACTGACTAGCAACGAGCAGTACTTC. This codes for CASRLTSNEQYF.

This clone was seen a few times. CDR3 residues: CANSNGESLFNEQFF. The CDR3, as DNA: TGTGCCAATAGCAATGGGGAGTCTTTGTTCAATGAGCAGTTCTTC. This rearrangement joins TRBV7-9 to TRBJ2-1; the D gene is possibly TRBD2 (5 bases). CDR1 is SEHNR and CDR2 is FQNEAQ in the germline V gene (reference sequence). V lost 10 bases to trimming and J lost 6 bases, with 22 bases between them. The CDR3 is 15 amino acids.

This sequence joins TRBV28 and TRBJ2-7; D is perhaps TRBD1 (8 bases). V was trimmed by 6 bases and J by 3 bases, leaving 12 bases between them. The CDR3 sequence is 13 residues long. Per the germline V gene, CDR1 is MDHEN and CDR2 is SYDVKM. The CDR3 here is CASRQGGVYEQYF. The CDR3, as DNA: TGTGCCAGCAGACAGGGGGGGGTCTACGAGCAGTACTTC.